This is a list of T cell receptor beta chains from one sample in a study of blood T cell repertoires in COVID-19. Libraries were prepared by immunoSEQ multiplex PCR; TCRdb keeps only in-frame clonotypes and omits some of them. The table has over 400,000 clones, approximately 85% seen once. Sequenced: peripheral blood. The receptor source for this set is a human donor in a cohort sampled during active COVID-19. CDR3s include the opening cysteine and the closing phenylalanine or tryptophan. Expanded clones are given a class, and other clones once, few, many or no size at all.

v_gene	abundance	j_gene	CDR3aa
TRBV2	once	TRBJ2-6	CASSSTVSGANVLTF
TRBV9	-	TRBJ2-1	CASSVAIGGPQFF
TRBV6-6	-	TRBJ1-4	CASSSPNEKLFF
TRBV10-1	-	TRBJ2-4	CASTQRDSRGNIQYF
TRBV19	-	TRBJ2-7	CASSIQGRSSYEQYF
TRBV7-9	-	TRBJ1-4	CASSLSNEKLFF
TRBV11-1	-	TRBJ1-1	CASSTSGGNTEAFF
TRBV3-1/TRBV3-2	-	TRBJ2-5	CASSQGPPGSLNEETQYF
TRBV3-1/TRBV3-2	-	TRBJ2-1	CASSQVTGTSTDEQFF
TRBV3-1/TRBV3-2	-	TRBJ2-5	CASSPGQEETQYF